These 16 T cell receptor beta chains were sequenced from one sample in a study of cytotoxic CD8 clonotypes in ibrutinib-treated CLL. The repertoire was sequenced with immunoSEQ multiplex PCR; TCRdb's copy has only in-frame clones and lacks some. The table includes more than 85,000 clones, around 77% detected once. The input for sequencing was PBMCs, taken after 24 months of ibrutinib treatment. These receptors were collected from a human donor with chronic lymphocytic leukemia.

The chain's CDR3 is CSVELAWKNEQFF. The CDR3 DNA follows: TGCAGCGTTGAACTAGCATGGAAGAATGAGCAGTTCTTC. The chain has TRBV29-1 and TRBJ2-1; a possible D gene is TRBD2 (5 bases). V was cut by 2 bases and J by 7 bases, with 12 bases left in between. The germline V gene has CDR1 SQVTM and CDR2 ANQGSEA. This CDR3 has 13 residues.

This clone has only a few counts. V gene TRBV5-4 combines with J gene TRBJ2-5; 11 bases match TRBD1. Germline loops: CDR1 SGHNT, CDR2 YYREEE (reference sequence). V shed 5 bases, J shed 2 bases, and the junction held 2 bases outside the gene matches. The CDR3 extends over 14 amino acids. CDR3 loop: CASRGTGGQETQYF. The CDR3 nucleotides are TGTGCCAGCAGAGGGACAGGGGGACAAGAGACCCAGTACTTC.

V gene TRBV19 combines with J gene TRBJ2-7; 8 bases line up with TRBD1. V lost 5 bases and J lost 3; bases outside the gene matches: 15. The CDR3 consists of 17 residues. Germline V gene data show CDR1 as LNHDA and CDR2 as SQIVND (reference sequence). CDR3 amino acids: CASSFGTGPVEVYEQYF. The CDR3 DNA reads TGTGCCAGTAGTTTCGGGACAGGCCCCGTCGAAGTCTACGAGCAGTACTTC. The whole variable domain, remainder taken from reference TRBV19 and TRBJ2-7, is DGGITQSPKYLFRKEGQNVTLSCEQNLNHDAMYWYRQDPGQGLRLIYYSQIVNDFQKGDIAEGYSVSREKKESFPLTVTSAQKNPTAFYLCASSFGTGPVEVYEQYFGPGTRLTVT.

J is TRBJ2-7 and V is TRBV7-2; 13 bases align to TRBD2. The CDR3 extends over 17 amino acids. After removal of 1 base from V and 7 bases from J, the junction contained 10 bases not matched to a gene. Germline values: CDR1 SGHTA, CDR2 FQGNSA. The CDR3 nucleotides read TGTGCCAGCAGCTTAGGGGGTGGACTAGCGGGAGCAAGGGAGCAGTACTTC. Its protein product is CASSLGGGLAGAREQYF. Supplemented by reference TRBV7-2 and TRBJ2-7, the full variable domain reads GAGVSQSPSNKVTEKGKDVELRCDPISGHTALYWYRQSLGQGLEFLIYFQGNSAPDKSGLPSDRFSAERTGGSVSTLTIQRTQQEDSAVYLCASSLGGGLAGAREQYFGPGTRLTVT.

The chain joins TRBV27 to TRBJ1-2; D remains unclear. CDR1 and CDR2 (germline): MNHEY, SMNVEV (reference sequence). This CDR3 comprises 17 residues. V lost 0 bases and J lost 2, with 16 bases in between. In DNA, the CDR3 is TGTGCCAGCAGTTTATCCGGGGTATTTGCCAGAAACTATGGCTACACCTTC. It specifies CASSLSGVFARNYGYTF.

The V gene is TRBV6-6, the J gene TRBJ2-1, with 10 bases aligning to TRBD1. The CDR3 covers 15 residues. V was clipped by 6 bases and J by 7 bases; unmatched bases: 9. Germline V gene sequence: CDR1 MNHNY, CDR2 SVGAGI (reference sequence). The CDR3 DNA reads TGTGCCAGCAGCCGAAGACAGGGGGCAGGGAATGAGCAGTTCTTC. Translating it yields CASSRRQGAGNEQFF.

In this sample, this clone turned up a few times. The V and J genes are TRBV28 and TRBJ1-5, with D hard to call. Germline V gene sequence: CDR1 MDHEN, CDR2 SYDVKM. The CDR3 has 14 residues. The V end lost 0 bases, the J end lost 0 bases, and 3 bases lay between the germline ends. CDR3 in DNA: TGTGCCAGCAGTTTATGGCTTAGCAATCAGCCCCAGCATTTT. The encoded protein is CASSLWLSNQPQHF.

As DNA, the CDR3 is TGTGCCAGCAGCGTAGAGACAGGGAACACTGAAGCTTTCTTT. Translation gives CASSVETGNTEAFF. The V gene is TRBV9, the J gene TRBJ1-1; D may be TRBD1 (6 bases). The germline V gene has CDR1 SGDLS and CDR2 YYNGEE. V was cut by 0 bases and J by 1 base, with 7 bases left in between. The CDR3 sequence is 14 residues long.

The chain has TRBV2 and TRBJ2-1; 10 positions agree with TRBD2. V shed 5 bases and J 6 bases; nucleotides not matched to a gene: 7. Looked up from germline, CDR1 is SNHLY and CDR2 is FYNNEI. This CDR3 spans 15 amino acids. CDR3 amino acids: CASSSSGSRGNEQFF. Written as DNA, the CDR3 is TGTGCCAGCAGTTCTAGCGGGAGCAGGGGCAATGAGCAGTTCTTC.

This clone was observed a few times. The chain recombines TRBV7-2 with TRBJ2-7; perhaps TRBD1 as D (6 bases). Per germline, CDR1 SGHTA and CDR2 FQGNSA. The CDR3 is made up of 14 amino acids. The germline V and J ends were trimmed by 0 bases and 2 bases, with 8 bases remaining between them. Written as DNA, the CDR3 is TGTGCCAGCAGCTTAGCGGGGGCCGCCTACGAGCAGTACTTC. Its protein is CASSLAGAAYEQYF.

The genes are TRBV19 and TRBJ2-3, with a possible D match to TRBD2 (5 bases). V gave up 2 bases and J gave up 1 base, with 13 bases separating them. The length of the CDR3 is 16 residues. From germline, CDR1 is LNHDA and CDR2 SQIVND (reference sequence). CDR3: CASSITSREGTDTQYF. CDR3 in DNA: TGTGCCAGTAGTATAACTTCCCGGGAAGGCACAGATACGCAGTATTTT.

This chain joins TRBV6-6 and TRBJ1-6; TRBD1 matches 7 bases. Germline values: CDR1 MNHNY, CDR2 SVGAGI (reference sequence). Germline trimming cut 6 bases from V and 6 bases from J; bases unmatched to any gene: 8. CDR3 length: 15 amino acids. CDR3 DNA: TGTGCCAGCAGAACCGACAGGGATACTAATTCACCCCTCCACTTT. Amino acids: CASRTDRDTNSPLHF.

The rearrangement joins TRBV27 to TRBJ2-5, with D uncertain. With 0 bases removed from V and 5 bases from J, the gap between germline ends came to 10 bases. CDR1 and CDR2 from the germline V gene are MNHEY and SMNVEV (reference sequence). This CDR3 contains 14 residues. The CDR3 is CASSLSRARETQYF. The CDR3 nucleotides are TGTGCCAGCAGTTTATCCCGGGCGAGGGAGACCCAGTACTTC.

The chain recombines TRBV4-1 with TRBJ2-2; D perhaps matches TRBD1 (6 bases). Trimming stripped 1 base from V and 5 bases from J, with 14 bases between. The CDR3 length is 16 residues. From germline, CDR1 is MGHRA and CDR2 YSYEKL. The CDR3 region has the DNA TGCGCCAGCAGCCAAGTTAATACAGGGAGTACCGGGGAGCTGTTTTTT. Translated: CASSQVNTGSTGELFF.

V is TRBV18 and J is TRBJ1-5, with D perhaps TRBD1 (6 bases). The CDR3 has 14 residues. Between the trimmed V and J ends, which lost 3 bases and 7 bases, there was a span of 13 bases. The germline V gene has CDR1 KGHSH and CDR2 LQKENI. The CDR3 coding sequence is TGTGCCAGCTCACCCCAGGGGTGGGGGCAGCCCCAGCATTTT. The encoded protein is CASSPQGWGQPQHF. Full variable domain (outside the CDR3, taken from reference TRBV18 and TRBJ1-5): NAGVMQNPRHLVRRRGQEARLRCSPMKGHSHVYWYRQLPEEGLKFMVYLQKENIIDESGMPKERFSAEFPKEGPSILRIQQVVRGDSAAYFCASSPQGWGQPQHFGDGTRLSIL.

The CDR3 reads CASSLLFGNTEAFF. Here the CDR3 DNA reads TGTGCCAGTAGTCTACTTTTCGGGAACACTGAAGCTTTCTTT. J is TRBJ1-1 and V is TRBV19; unclear D gene. V was clipped by 5 bases and J by 1 base, with 11 bases between them. Per germline, CDR1 LNHDA and CDR2 SQIVND (reference sequence). CDR3 length equals 14 residues.